Below, 13 T cell receptor beta chains from the same sample are listed, as sequenced in a study of neurological immune-mediated disorders. MiXCR, run by TCRdb on the 5' RACE reads, gives a single entry per CDR3 protein. This sample has tens of thousands of distinct CDR3 sequences; 3.5% to 4% occur once, and the top ten carry 2.2%. Input material: PBMCs. These receptor sequences come from a man aged 25-45 years with multiple sclerosis.

This clonotype was observed at least ten times. The chain uses TRBV21-1 and TRBJ1-3. TRBV21-1 is marked as a pseudogene. CDR3 size: 17 residues. This CDR3 reads CASSFSWASSSGNTIYF. The CDR3 DNA reads TGTGCCAGCAGCTTTTCCTGGGCCAGCAGCTCTGGAAACACCATATATTTT.

The table lists this clonotype with many counts. The rearrangement joins TRBV7-9 to TRBJ1-4; 12 nucleotides agree with TRBD1. The junction had 11 bases not matched to a gene; V was cut back by 10 bases and J by 8 bases. Germline V gene lookup returns CDR1 SEHNR and CDR2 FQNEAQ (reference sequence). This CDR3 is built from 15 residues. The CDR3 loop reads CATGTGGGLSEKLFF. In DNA form, the CDR3 reads TGTGCCACCGGGACAGGGGGCGGGCTGTCAGAAAAACTGTTTTTT.

The gene calls are TRBV29-1 and TRBJ2-6; tentatively, D is TRBD1 (5 bases). The germline gives CDR1 SQVTM, CDR2 ANQGSEA. The ends were cut back, 6 bases at V and 0 bases at J, with 12 bases in the middle. The CDR3 is 15 residues long. The CDR3 here is CSVAWGNSGANVLTF. For the CDR3, the DNA is TGCAGCGTCGCTTGGGGCAACTCTGGGGCCAACGTCCTGACTTTC.

This clonotype was observed at least ten times. This chain connects TRBV5-1 to TRBJ2-7; D is possibly TRBD1 (6 bases). Germline V gives CDR1 SGHRS, CDR2 YFSETQ. Between the trimmed V and J ends, which lost 0 bases and 1 base, there was a span of 11 bases. This CDR3 is built from 15 residues. CDR3 in DNA: TGCGCCAGCAGCTTGGACAGGGTTAATTCCTACGAGCAGTACTTC. Its translation: CASSLDRVNSYEQYF.

In this sample, this clonotype turned up many times. The chain is built from TRBV5-1 and TRBJ2-5; D possibly corresponds to TRBD2 (6 bases). Per germline, CDR1 SGHRS and CDR2 YFSETQ. V gave up 4 bases and J gave up 4 bases, with 14 bases separating them. The CDR3 runs 14 residues. DNA for the CDR3: TGCGCCAGCAGCCGCCTCGGAGGGGTAGAGACCCAGTACTTC. Its protein product is CASSRLGGVETQYF.

Ten or more counts support this clonotype. This chain links TRBV12-3 or TRBV12-4 with TRBJ1-1, with D unresolved. This CDR3 has 13 amino acids. V was pared by 4 bases and J by 1 base, with 7 bases between. The CDR3 DNA reads TGTGCCAGCAGTTCGGACCAGAACACTGAAGCTTTCTTT. Residues: CASSSDQNTEAFF.

Many counts were recorded for this clonotype. The genes are TRBV12-3 or TRBV12-4 and TRBJ1-5, with D hard to call. The CDR3 is made up of 16 amino acids. V gave up 8 bases and J gave up 7 bases, with 24 bases separating them. The CDR3: CASGNIRIEPGQPQHF. In nucleotides, the CDR3 is TGTGCCAGCGGCAACATCAGGATAGAACCCGGACAGCCCCAGCATTTT.

This clonotype was detected many times. The chain recombines TRBV5-1 with TRBJ1-1; D might be TRBD1 (5 bases). Germline CDR1 is SGHRS and CDR2 is YFSETQ. The V end was cut by 0 bases, the J end by 2 bases, with 11 bases between. The CDR3 runs to 15 residues. The CDR3 loop is CASSLAGDLNTEAFF. The DNA of the CDR3 is TGCGCCAGCAGCTTGGCTGGGGACCTTAACACTGAAGCTTTCTTT.

This rearrangement joins TRBV20-1 to TRBJ1-3; D is ambiguous. The CDR3 runs 14 residues. V lost 3 bases to trimming and J lost 0 bases, with 9 bases between them. Germline CDR1 is DFQATT and CDR2 is SNEGSKA (reference sequence). For the CDR3, the DNA is TGCAGTGCTAGCTCTGCGACCTCTGGAAACACCATATATTTT. Translated: CSASSATSGNTIYF.

The chain recombines TRBV6-5 with TRBJ1-1; D possibly corresponds to TRBD1 (6 bases). V was pared by 4 bases and J by 5 bases, with 14 bases between. Looked up from germline, CDR1 is MNHEY and CDR2 is SVGAGI. The CDR3 length is 14 residues. CDR3 nucleotide sequence: TGTGCCAGCAGTTCCCGGCAGGGGTGGACTGAAGCTTTCTTT. Translating gives CASSSRQGWTEAFF.

This clonotype was counted a few times. The chain joins TRBV5-1 to TRBJ1-1; 8 nucleotides align to TRBD1. From germline, CDR1 is SGHRS and CDR2 YFSETQ. This CDR3 region has 14 residues. The V gene end was trimmed by 3 bases and the J gene end by 1 base; junction bases not matched to a gene: 2. DNA for the CDR3: TGCGCCAGCAGCTGGGGACAGGAGAACACTGAAGCTTTCTTT. Protein: CASSWGQENTEAFF.

In this sample, this clonotype turned up many times. The chain couples TRBV10-3 to TRBJ2-7; a weak D match, TRBD2 (6 bases). The CDR3 extends over 15 amino acids. Per germline, CDR1 ENHRY and CDR2 SYGVKD. V shed 7 bases and J shed 2 bases, with 18 bases lying between them. Here the CDR3 reads CAITPGGGLTYEQYF. Here the CDR3 DNA reads TGTGCCATCACCCCCGGTGGGGGGTTAACCTACGAGCAGTACTTC.

This clonotype was counted ten times or more. This chain uses TRBV6-5 with TRBJ2-3, with D hard to call. V was clipped by 2 bases and J by 0 bases, with 9 bases between them. The CDR3 consists of 15 residues. The germline V gene encodes CDR1 MNHEY and CDR2 SVGAGI. The CDR3 DNA reads TGTGCCAGCAGTTACCGGTTTCAGAGCACAGATACGCAGTATTTT. Residues: CASSYRFQSTDTQYF.